What follows are 23 T cell receptor beta chains derived from one specimen sequenced in a study of blood T cell repertoires in COVID-19. Clones were read by immunoSEQ multiplex PCR, and TCRdb kept only the in-frame ones, dropping some. This table has 150,000 or so clones, more than 75% appearing once. Sequenced material: peripheral blood. These receptors all stem from a man aged 60 to 69 with active or convalescent COVID-19.

This clone was found once. The chain couples TRBV7-3 to TRBJ2-5, with 9 bases aligning to TRBD2. Trimming took 4 bases from V and 4 from J; bases not matched to a gene: 7. Germline values: CDR1 SGHTA, CDR2 FQGTGA. This CDR3 comprises 15 residues. The CDR3 is CASSSAGGRRETQYF. CDR3 bases: TGTGCCAGCAGCTCGGCGGGAGGGCGGAGAGAGACCCAGTACTTC.

The V gene is TRBV19, the J gene TRBJ1-1; D is ambiguous. The CDR3 runs 13 residues. The germline gives CDR1 LNHDA, CDR2 SQIVND (reference sequence). V shed 7 bases and J shed 5 bases, with 14 bases lying between them. CDR3 residues: CASTKDLGTEAFF. CDR3 nucleotides: TGTGCCAGTACCAAGGACTTAGGGACTGAAGCTTTCTTT. Combining the CDR3 with reference TRBV19 and TRBJ1-1 gives the whole variable domain DGGITQSPKYLFRKEGQNVTLSCEQNLNHDAMYWYRQDPGQGLRLIYYSQIVNDFQKGDIAEGYSVSREKKESFPLTVTSAQKNPTAFYLCASTKDLGTEAFFGQGTRLTVV.

In this sample, this clone turned up a few times. The V gene is TRBV18, the J gene TRBJ1-2, with a weak D call TRBD1 (5 bases). Trimming cost V 3 bases and J 2 bases, with 10 bases left between them. Germline V CDR1 and CDR2: KGHSH, LQKENI. This CDR3 comprises 14 residues. CDR3 in amino acids: CASSPGGDNYGYTF. The CDR3 DNA reads as TGTGCCAGCTCACCGGGAGGGGACAACTATGGCTACACCTTC.

In this sample, this clone turned up once. The chain is built from TRBV7-3 and TRBJ2-2, with TRBD2 identical over 8 bases. The trim removed 5 bases at V and 5 bases at J, leaving 7 bases unmatched. Germline CDR1 and CDR2: SGHTA and FQGTGA. The CDR3 runs 15 residues. The DNA for the CDR3 is TGTGCCAGCAGCCCAGGACTAGCTGAAACCGGGGAGCTGTTTTTT. Amino acid sequence: CASSPGLAETGELFF.

The V gene is TRBV7-8, the J gene TRBJ2-1, with 7 bases that match TRBD1. With 4 bases clipped from V and 1 base from J, the junction kept 10 bases outside the gene matches. Germline loops: CDR1 SGHVS, CDR2 FQNEAQ. This CDR3 is built from 17 residues. The CDR3 spells CASSSTPRGRSYNEQFF. Written as DNA, the CDR3 is TGTGCCAGCAGCTCTACCCCCAGGGGGAGATCCTACAATGAGCAGTTCTTC.

The V call is TRBV7-2, the J call TRBJ2-5, with TRBD2 matching 10 bases. Germline V gene sequence: CDR1 SGHTA, CDR2 FQGNSA. The V segment lost 1 base and the J segment 2 bases; nucleotides outside the gene matches: 4. This CDR3 region has 16 residues. The CDR3 loop reads CASSLGPAGGQETQYF. CDR3 DNA: TGTGCCAGCAGCTTAGGGCCAGCGGGAGGGCAAGAGACCCAGTACTTC.

V gene TRBV9 combines with J gene TRBJ1-5; D gene unclear. The CDR3 contains 14 residues. V was cut by 0 bases and J by 4 bases, with 8 bases left in between. Germline-derived CDR1 and CDR2 are SGDLS and YYNGEE. The CDR3 reads CASSVGGENQPQHF. The CDR3 nucleotides read TGTGCCAGCAGCGTAGGGGGAGAAAATCAGCCCCAGCATTTT.

The chain joins TRBV7-9 to TRBJ1-1; D unresolved. The germline V gene has CDR1 SEHNR and CDR2 FQNEAQ (reference sequence). The CDR3 covers 11 residues. Trimming stripped 6 bases from V and 3 bases from J, with 5 bases between. CDR3 sequence reads: CASRQDTEAFF. For the CDR3, the DNA is TGTGCCAGCAGACAAGACACTGAAGCTTTCTTT.

The chain is built from TRBV5-4 and TRBJ1-4, with a tentative D call TRBD1 (5 bases). Germline V CDR1 and CDR2: SGHNT, YYREEE (reference sequence). The CDR3 length is 15 residues. V gave up 4 bases and J gave up 6 bases, with 16 bases separating them. The CDR3 spells CASSAQGASYEKLFF. In DNA form, the CDR3 reads TGTGCCAGCAGCGCCCAAGGGGCCTCCTATGAAAAACTGTTTTTT.

The chain recombines TRBV4-1 with TRBJ2-7; 13 bases line up with TRBD2. Germline CDR1 MGHRA, CDR2 YSYEKL. The CDR3 consists of 17 residues. V gave up 1 base and J gave up 0 bases; unmatched junction bases: 3. Written as DNA, the CDR3 is TGCGCCAGCAGCCAAGGGACTAGCGGGAGTGGCTCCTACGAGCAGTACTTC. Translation gives CASSQGTSGSGSYEQYF.

This chain links TRBV29-1 with TRBJ2-2; D may be TRBD2 (7 bases). The CDR3 runs to 15 residues. The V and J ends lost 2 bases and 1 base respectively, with 11 bases between them. Germline V CDR1 and CDR2: SQVTM, ANQGSEA. CDR3 nucleotide sequence: TGCAGCGTTGAACGGGGAGGGGGGAACACCGGGGAGCTGTTTTTT. This encodes CSVERGGGNTGELFF.

This clone was picked up a small number of times. This chain joins TRBV7-2 and TRBJ2-1, with no clear D. Germline CDR1 is SGHTA and CDR2 is FQGNSA. V was clipped by 2 bases and J by 7 bases, with 12 bases between them. CDR3 size: 14 residues. As DNA, the CDR3 is TGTGCCAGCAGCTTAACAGTAAACTCAAATGAGCAGTTCTTC. Translation gives CASSLTVNSNEQFF. The full variable domain, completed using reference TRBV7-2 and TRBJ2-1, is GAGVSQSPSNKVTEKGKDVELRCDPISGHTALYWYRQSLGQGLEFLIYFQGNSAPDKSGLPSDRFSAERTGGSVSTLTIQRTQQEDSAVYLCASSLTVNSNEQFFGPGTRLTVL.

This clone occurred a few times. The gene calls are TRBV15 and TRBJ1-3; 8 nucleotides align to TRBD1. J gave up 3 bases and V 0 bases, and 4 bases lay outside the gene matches. CDR3 length equals 16 residues. Germline V gene sequence: CDR1 LNHNV, CDR2 YYDKDF (reference sequence). The CDR3 here is CATSREWTGIGNTIYF. For the CDR3, the DNA is TGTGCCACCAGCAGAGAATGGACAGGGATTGGAAACACCATATATTTT.

A single count supports this clone. The chain recombines TRBV20-1 with TRBJ2-3, with 9 bases matching TRBD1. The CDR3 consists of 14 residues. V gave up 3 bases and J gave up 6 bases; unmatched junction bases: 7. Germline V gene data show CDR1 as DFQATT and CDR2 as SNEGSKA (reference sequence). The CDR3 loop reads CSASLTGGHDTQYF. The CDR3 nucleotides are TGCAGTGCTAGTCTTACAGGGGGCCACGATACGCAGTATTTT.

The chain recombines TRBV5-1 with TRBJ1-4; possible D gene TRBD1, 6 bases. The CDR3 totals 14 residues. Germline lookup yields CDR1 SGHRS and CDR2 YFSETQ. Trimming took 4 bases from V and 8 from J, leaving 15 bases between them. The CDR3 region is CASSLVAGAEKLFF. CDR3 sequence (DNA): TGCGCCAGCAGCCTCGTGGCGGGGGCCGAAAAACTGTTTTTT.

The chain employs TRBV5-1 and TRBJ1-1; D is perhaps TRBD1 (6 bases). V lost 5 bases to trimming and J lost 8 bases, with 16 bases between them. CDR1 SGHRS and CDR2 YFSETQ come from the germline V gene. The length of the CDR3 is 13 residues. The CDR3 protein is CASSQGTSREAFF. The CDR3 bases are TGCGCCAGCAGTCAGGGGACCTCGAGAGAAGCTTTCTTT. Filled out from reference TRBV5-1 and TRBJ1-1, the complete variable domain reads KAGVTQTPRYLIKTRGQQVTLSCSPISGHRSVSWYQQTPGQGLQFLFEYFSETQRNKGNFPGRFSGRQFSNSRSEMNVSTLELGDSALYLCASSQGTSREAFFGQGTRLTVV.

About this clone: This clone may be a read error of a much larger clone one base away. The V call is TRBV7-9, the J call TRBJ2-7; 7 nucleotides match TRBD2. The J segment lost 2 bases and the V segment lost 5 bases, leaving 3 bases of the junction unmatched. CDR3 length: 13 amino acids. Germline V gives CDR1 SEHNR, CDR2 FQNEAQ (reference sequence). DNA for the CDR3: TGTGCCAGCAGCCCCGGGGGGACCTACGAGCAGTACTTC. Protein sequence: CASSPGGTYEQYF. Supplemented by reference TRBV7-9 and TRBJ2-7, the full variable domain reads DTGVSQNPRHKITKRGQNVTFRCDPISEHNRLYWYRQTLGQGPEFLTYFQNEAQLEKSRLLSDRFSAERPKGSFSTLEIQRTEQGDSAMYLCASSPGGTYEQYFGPGTRLTVT.

The chain employs TRBV3-1 (or the pseudogene TRBV3-2) and TRBJ1-1, with D possibly being TRBD1 (6 bases). Per the germline V gene, CDR1 is LGHDT and CDR2 is YNNKEL (reference sequence). The CDR3 covers 15 residues. Trimming removed 1 base at V and 0 bases at J, with 9 bases between. Here the CDR3 DNA reads TGTGCCAGCAGCCAAGTGGGACATCTGAACACTGAAGCTTTCTTT. Its translation: CASSQVGHLNTEAFF.

This chain uses TRBV7-3 with TRBJ2-3; TRBD1 is a possible D gene (5 bases). This CDR3 is 16 amino acids long. V gave up 5 bases and J gave up 1 base, with 16 bases separating them. Germline CDR1 and CDR2: SGHTA and FQGTGA. The chain's CDR3 is CASSQGGPRRTDTQYF. CDR3 coding DNA: TGTGCCAGCAGCCAGGGTGGGCCCCGCCGCACAGATACGCAGTATTTT.

This clone has only one observation. The chain combines TRBV27 with TRBJ2-3; 10 bases match TRBD2. J lost 4 bases, V lost 8 bases, and 12 bases had no gene match. The germline V gene has CDR1 MNHEY and CDR2 SMNVEV (reference sequence). The CDR3 is 16 residues long. CDR3 DNA sequence: TGTGCCAGCGGGTGGACTAGCGGAGACCGGCCAGATACGCAGTATTTT. Its protein product is CASGWTSGDRPDTQYF.

CDR3: CSASGTGYEQYF. The CDR3 region has the DNA TGCAGTGCTAGTGGGACAGGTTACGAGCAGTACTTC. The gene calls are TRBV20-1 and TRBJ2-7, with 8 bases fitting TRBD1. This CDR3 is built from 12 residues. Trimming removed 3 bases from V and 4 bases from J; junction bases left unmatched: 2. In germline, CDR1 is DFQATT, CDR2 SNEGSKA (reference sequence).

This clone has a handful of counts. The chain recombines TRBV19 with TRBJ2-3, with a tentative D call TRBD1 (5 bases). The V gene lost 1 base and the J gene lost 4 bases, with 9 bases spanning the gap. Per the germline V gene, CDR1 is LNHDA and CDR2 is SQIVND (reference sequence). The CDR3 consists of 14 residues. This CDR3 is CASSIGQTSDTQYF. DNA for the CDR3: TGTGCCAGTAGTATAGGACAGACCTCAGATACGCAGTATTTT.

This clone was found a few times. The CDR3, as DNA: TGCGCCAGCAGCCCGGGAGCAGGGGGCAACACTGAAGCTTTCTTT. Protein product: CASSPGAGGNTEAFF. The chain links TRBV5-1 to TRBJ1-1, with 8 bases identical to TRBD1. CDR1 is SGHRS and CDR2 is YFSETQ in the germline V gene. The V segment lost 4 bases and the J segment 2 bases; nucleotides outside the gene matches: 7. The CDR3 length is 15 residues.